Reported below is one TCR beta chain. The antigen it binds to is not known. No much larger clone exists at a distance of one base, and base qualities are not known. The donors were included in the validation cohort of 120 subjects, a group kept apart from the roughly 670-subject first cohort. The data are from a study of cytomegalovirus exposure and HLA in healthy donors (dated 2017 in TCRdb). With respect to the entire study: According to a later analysis, one platform produced both the roughly 120 validation repertoires and the roughly 660 repertoires of the first cohort. The study combined high-throughput TCR immunosequencing, statistical association of individual TCRs with disease status, and machine learning to predict cytomegalovirus infection status. The study aimed to test whether cataloging public T cell receptors could reveal signatures of past pathogen exposure. A separate validation cohort of roughly 130 different subjects was used in addition to the approximately 670-subject first cohort.

The library was built by means of the immunoSEQ multiplex PCR assay. The original methods were these. A statistical classification framework was built for diagnosing cytomegalovirus status from the catalog of TCR beta chain sequences. Held by TCRdb, this immuneACCESS table contains in-frame sequences only and omits some clones. Under half of the omission traces to an unresolved V gene where checked; the cause of the rest is unknown. For V, J and clone size, that table is used; D and trimming come from the DNA. The sample contains more than 95,000 clones, roughly 87% of them found a single time. The top ten hold 1.1% of the sample. At the junction V is shortened by 6 bases and J by 8 bases; bases outside the gene matches: 9. The germline V gene (reference sequence) provides CDR1 SGHKS and CDR2 YYEKEE. Including cysteine and phenylalanine, the CDR3 has 13 amino acids. The entry retains the CDR3 DNA only, 39 bases that are in frame from base 1.

The paper's findings and limits, for the study overall: The classifier was reported to diagnose cytomegalovirus status with high specificity and sensitivity in both the original cohort and the validation cohort. According to the authors, the approach could potentially be generalized to other disease states and immunological phenotypes. The study gave a list of under 200 TCR beta chains associated with cytomegalovirus. Most TCR sequences were seen in very few donors, while some public TCRs were found in many individuals. In a later analysis, TCRs clustered in the first cohort were found to also tend to co-occur in the 130 or so validation repertoires, with approximately 95% of cluster scores above 0. The validation cohort had no HLA typing available for a later analysis, so co-occurrence within that cohort was assessed over all 130 or so repertoires. In vitro tests confirmed that three of the cytomegalovirus-associated TCR beta chains recognize cytomegalovirus antigens.

The receptor chain draws on TRBV5-5 and TRBJ1-2, and TRBD1 aligns with 8 junction nucleotides. Sequenced material: PBMCs. The clonotype was recovered from a woman aged 18-29 years in good health and CMV-seronegative. The DNA is as follows: TGTGCCAGCACCTGGACAGGGAGAGACGGCTACACCTTC. It is translated as CASTWTGRDGYTF.